A selection of T cell receptor beta chains follows, all from one sample in a study of metastatic and nonmetastatic thyroid tumors. TCRdb reprocessed the PCR reads using MiXCR. The data contain several thousand clones, roughly 33% of them singletons. The sample consisted of tumor tissue. The origin of the receptors is a female donor with papillary thyroid cancer or a benign thyroid nodule (not recorded which). Some clones in this sample may be carry-over from other donors' samples. Each CDR3 is given with its conserved first and last residue. The D gene is left open where the match is weak. Clone size is given for some rows only: seen once, a few or many times, or a class if the clone is expanded.

j_call d_call clone_size v_call cdr3_nt cdr3_aa
TRBJ1-1 TRBD1 . TRBV27 TGTGCCAGCAGTTCTGGACAGGCAAACACTGAAGCTTTCTTT CASSSGQANTEAFF
TRBJ2-7 TRBD1 few TRBV28 TGTGCCAGCAGTTTATATGGGACAGGGAGGCACGAGCAGTACTTC CASSLYGTGRHEQYF
TRBJ1-1 . . TRBV7-2 TGTGCCAGCAGCTCAGGGGCCCCTTGGGCTTTCTTT CASSSGAPWAFF
TRBJ1-4 . few TRBV6-6 TGTGCCAGCAGTTACCGAAAGCCGACACCCAATAAGGAAAAACTGTTTTTT CASSYRKPTPNKEKLFF
TRBJ1-4 . many TRBV7-8 TGTGCCAGCAGCTTGACAGGACTGAATGAAAAACTGTTTTTT CASSLTGLNEKLFF
TRBJ2-1 TRBD2 many TRBV5-4 TGTGCCAGCAGCTTGGGACTAGCGTCCTACAATGAGCAGTTCTTC CASSLGLASYNEQFF
TRBJ2-7 TRBD2 medium-sized TRBV6-1 TGTGCCAGCAACTTTGAGGCGGGAGGAGGCTACGAGCAGTACTTC CASNFEAGGGYEQYF
TRBJ2-1 . . TRBV9 TGTGCCAGCAGCGTAGGTGGGAGAGACAATGAGCAGTTCTTC CASSVGGRDNEQFF
TRBJ2-1 . once TRBV30 TGTGCCTGGAGGTTCGTAGGAACAGACTACAATGAGCAGTTCTTC CAWRFVGTDYNEQFF
TRBJ1-2 . . TRBV11-2 TGTGCCAGCAGCTTAGATCTAGGGGCAGGGCGCGATGGCTACACCTTC CASSLDLGAGRDGYTF
TRBJ2-7 TRBD2 . TRBV28 TGTGCCAGCAGTTCACCCAGCGGGAGAGTGGCCGAGCAGTACTTC CASSSPSGRVAEQYF
TRBJ1-2 . . TRBV6-2/TRBV6-3 TGTGCCATTAGTAGGCAGGTCTATGGATACACCTTC CAISRQVYGYTF
TRBJ1-1 TRBD1 many TRBV11-1 TGTGCCAGCAGCTTAGGCGACAGGGGGCGCGTGAACACTGAAGCTTTCTTT CASSLGDRGRVNTEAFF
TRBJ1-2 TRBD1 many TRBV5-6 TGTGCCAGCAGCTACGACAGGGCGATGGGTGGCTACACCTTC CASSYDRAMGGYTF
TRBJ1-1 . . TRBV6-1 TGTGCCAGCATAGCGCGGATGAACACTGAGGCTTTCTTT CASIARMNTEAFF
TRBJ2-5 . medium-sized TRBV6-1 TGTGCCAGCAGTGGGATAGAGATCTTGGGGGAGACCCAGTACTTC CASSGIEILGETQYF
TRBJ1-5 . medium-sized TRBV7-2 TGTGCCAGCAGCTTACAGGGGTGGGGTAGCAATCAGCCCCAGCATTTT CASSLQGWGSNQPQHF
TRBJ1-2 TRBD1 large TRBV27 TGTGCCAGCCGGCCGGGACAGGCGCGAAAAGGGCCCTATGGCTACACCTTC CASRPGQARKGPYGYTF
TRBJ1-1 . few TRBV28 TGTGCCAGCAGCCCCGGTCTGAACACTGAAGCTTTCTTT CASSPGLNTEAFF
TRBJ1-5 . . TRBV28 TGTGCCAGCAGCCTAGGGCTACCCCCGGCCCAGCATTTT CASSLGLPPAQHF
TRBJ2-7 . few TRBV7-3 TGTGCCAGCAGCTTATATACGGGCTCCTACGAGCAGTACTTC CASSLYTGSYEQYF
TRBJ1-6 . medium-sized TRBV15 TGTGCCACCAGCAGAGATTTAGGGAGGATTGGAGATTCACCCCTCCACTTT CATSRDLGRIGDSPLHF
TRBJ1-1 TRBD1 . TRBV19 TGTGCCAGTAGTGGGACAGGGCACACTGAATCTTTCTTT CASSGTGHTESFF
TRBJ1-1 . . TRBV7-2 TGTGCCAGCAGCTTATTGGGGCGGCCTGAAGCTTTCTTT CASSLLGRPEAFF
TRBJ2-5 TRBD2 . TRBV28 TGTGCCAGCTGGGGACTAGCGGACGAGACCCAGTACTTC CASWGLADETQYF
TRBJ1-5 . few TRBV24-1 TGTGCCACCAGGGGCAGGGGCAATCAGCCCCAGCATTTT CATRGRGNQPQHF
TRBJ2-1 TRBD2 . TRBV20-1 TGCAGTGCTAGTCGGGGGGATGAGCAGTTCTTC CSASRGDEQFF
TRBJ2-2 . . TRBV12-3/TRBV12-4 TGTGCCAGCAGGCGGGACACCGGGAACACCGGGGAGCTGTTTTTT CASRRDTGNTGELFF
TRBJ2-2 TRBD2 few TRBV27 TGTGCCAGCAGTTTTCTAGCGGGAGGAGCCATCACCGGGGAGCTGTTTTTT CASSFLAGGAITGELFF
TRBJ1-2 . medium-sized TRBV3-1 TGTGCCAGCAGACCCATTGGACTCCACGTATATGGCTACACCTTC CASRPIGLHVYGYTF
TRBJ2-1 . large TRBV19 TGTGCCAGTAGTAACGGCTACAATGAGCAGTTCTTC CASSNGYNEQFF
TRBJ2-1 . medium-sized TRBV6-1 TGTGCCAGCAGTGGGGGTAAGCTGTTCTTC CASSGGKLFF
TRBJ2-4 TRBD2 . TRBV2 TGTGCCAGCAGTGGACTTCTAGCGGGAGGGTGGAACATTCAGTACTTC CASSGLLAGGWNIQYF
TRBJ2-7 . . TRBV6-1 TGTGCCAGCAGCCTCGGGACCGCATCCTACGAGCAGTACTTC CASSLGTASYEQYF
TRBJ2-4 . once TRBV2 TGTGGAAGCAGTGATGGGCGGGTAGCCACTGGGGAGCAGTACTTC CGSSDGRVATGEQYF
TRBJ1-6 . few TRBV6-1 TGTGCCAGCAATGTATCACAGGATTCACCCCTCCGCTTT CASNVSQDSPLRF
TRBJ1-3 . many TRBV30 TGTGCCTGGAGAAAAGGCCTCTTCTCTGGAAACACCATATATTTT CAWRKGLFSGNTIYF
TRBJ2-7 . . TRBV4-1 TGCGCCAGCAGCCACAGTTCCAGGGGTGTATCCTACGAGCAGTACTTC CASSHSSRGVSYEQYF
TRBJ2-1 . few TRBV11-2 TGTGCCAGCGGAGCGGGCGTGAGCTCCTACAATGAGCAGTTCTTC CASGAGVSSYNEQFF
TRBJ1-2 . . TRBV6-1 TGTGCCAGCAGTGAAGCGATCTATGGCTACACCTTC CASSEAIYGYTF
TRBJ1-2 . medium-sized TRBV28 TGTGCCAGCAGTCCCACAGGGACCTATGGCTACACCTTC CASSPTGTYGYTF
TRBJ2-7 TRBD2 . TRBV12-3/TRBV12-4 TGTGCCAGCAGTTCTAGCGGGGGGGCGGGCTCCTACGAGCAGTACTTC CASSSSGGAGSYEQYF
TRBJ2-1 TRBD2 once TRBV20-1 TGCAGTGCTAGAGGTAATAGCGGGAGTTACAATGAGCAGTTCTTC CSARGNSGSYNEQFF
TRBJ1-1 TRBD1 medium-sized TRBV20-1 TGCAGTGCTGCGGGACAGGAGCACACTGAAGCTTTCTTT CSAAGQEHTEAFF
TRBJ2-1 TRBD2 many TRBV20-1 TGCAGTGCTAGAGATAGCGGGAGTCGGTATGAGCAGTTCTTC CSARDSGSRYEQFF
TRBJ2-7 . . TRBV6-2/TRBV6-3 TGTGCCAGCACCTTCCCCGGGGGCTCCTACGAGCAGTACTTC CASTFPGGSYEQYF
TRBJ1-1 . . TRBV12-3/TRBV12-4 TGTGCCAGCAGTTTAGAGCGGGGCATGAACACTGAAGCTTTCTTT CASSLERGMNTEAFF
TRBJ2-2 . medium-sized TRBV2 TGTGCCAGCAGTGCCGGACAACTACTACCCGGGGAGCTGTTTTTT CASSAGQLLPGELFF
TRBJ1-2 . medium-sized TRBV12-3/TRBV12-4 TGTGCCAGCACTCCAGGCGGATGGTTGTATGGCTACACCTTC CASTPGGWLYGYTF
TRBJ1-1 TRBD1 few TRBV28 TGTGCCAGCAGCCGGGACAGGTACACTGAAGCTTTCTTT CASSRDRYTEAFF